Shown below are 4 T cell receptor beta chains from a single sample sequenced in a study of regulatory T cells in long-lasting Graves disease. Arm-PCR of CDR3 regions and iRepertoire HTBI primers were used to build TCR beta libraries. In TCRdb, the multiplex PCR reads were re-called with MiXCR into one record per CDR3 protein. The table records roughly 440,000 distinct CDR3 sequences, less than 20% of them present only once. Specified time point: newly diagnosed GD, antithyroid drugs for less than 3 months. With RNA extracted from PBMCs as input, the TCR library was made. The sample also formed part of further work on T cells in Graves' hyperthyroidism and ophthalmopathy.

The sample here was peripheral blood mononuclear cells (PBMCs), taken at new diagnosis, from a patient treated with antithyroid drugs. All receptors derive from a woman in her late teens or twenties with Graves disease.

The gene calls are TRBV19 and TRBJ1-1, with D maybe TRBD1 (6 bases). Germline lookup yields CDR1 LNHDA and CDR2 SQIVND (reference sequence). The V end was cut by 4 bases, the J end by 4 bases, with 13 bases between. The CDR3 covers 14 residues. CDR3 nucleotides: TGTGCCAGTAGTACCAGGGGACTAAGCACTGAAGCTTTCTTT. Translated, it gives CASSTRGLSTEAFF.

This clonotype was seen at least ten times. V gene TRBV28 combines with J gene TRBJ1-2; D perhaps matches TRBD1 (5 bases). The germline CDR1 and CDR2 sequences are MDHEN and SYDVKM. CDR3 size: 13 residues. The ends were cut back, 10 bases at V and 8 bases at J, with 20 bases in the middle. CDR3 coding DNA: TGTGCCACCTTTCGTCGGGGGTTGCTGGGCTACACCTTC. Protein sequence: CATFRRGLLGYTF.

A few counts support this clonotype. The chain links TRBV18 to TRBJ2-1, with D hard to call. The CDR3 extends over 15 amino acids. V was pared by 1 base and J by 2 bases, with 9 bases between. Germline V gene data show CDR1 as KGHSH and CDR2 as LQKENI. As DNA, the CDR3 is TGTGCCAGCTCACCACTGGTTTCAACCTACAATGAGCAGTTCTTC. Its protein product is CASSPLVSTYNEQFF.

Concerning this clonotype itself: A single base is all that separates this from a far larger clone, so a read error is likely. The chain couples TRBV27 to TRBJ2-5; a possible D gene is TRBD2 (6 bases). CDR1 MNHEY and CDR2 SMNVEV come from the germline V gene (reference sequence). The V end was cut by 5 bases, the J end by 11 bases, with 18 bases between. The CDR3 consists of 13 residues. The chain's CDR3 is CASSTGLYNEQYF. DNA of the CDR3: TGTGCCAGCAGTACCGGACTATACAATGAGCAGTACTTC.